Shown below are 14 T cell receptor beta chains from a single sample sequenced in a study of long-term antiretroviral therapy in people with HIV. The assay, immunoSEQ v3.0, was run at survey level. Produced via immunoSEQ multiplex PCR; TCRdb's table is partial and in-frame only. The sample includes approximately 21,000 clones, 90% of them seen just once. Sequences were derived from unsorted PBMCs, sampled 4.2 to 4.5 years before starting antiretroviral therapy. The receptors derive from a woman aged 25 to 39 with HIV.

The chain links TRBV9 to TRBJ2-2; 7 bases are a match to TRBD1. The V and J ends lost 0 bases and 5 bases, in that order; junction bases with no gene match: 4. CDR1 SGDLS and CDR2 YYNGEE come from the germline V gene. The CDR3 extends over 15 amino acids. In nucleotides, the CDR3 is TGTGCCAGCAGCGTAGATCCAGGGGGTACCGGGGAGCTGTTTTTT. Amino acid sequence: CASSVDPGGTGELFF.

This clone appeared a single time. V gene TRBV10-3 combines with J gene TRBJ2-7; TRBD2 agrees at 15 bases. In germline, CDR1 is ENHRY, CDR2 SYGVKD. V shed 10 bases and J 7 bases; nucleotides not matched to a gene: 17. The CDR3 is made up of 17 amino acids. CDR3 nucleotides: TGTGCCAACGAGGGGGGGACTAGCGGGGGGCTAGCGAGAGAGCAGTACTTC. It specifies CANEGGTSGGLAREQYF.

This chain uses TRBV5-1 with TRBJ2-3, with 8 bases matching TRBD2. Germline values: CDR1 SGHRS, CDR2 YFSETQ. With V trimmed by 5 bases and J by 6 bases, 11 bases remained unmatched. This CDR3 is built from 15 residues. CDR3 in amino acids: CASSRAGVEVDTQYF. CDR3 nucleotide sequence: TGCGCCAGCAGTAGAGCGGGGGTTGAGGTCGATACGCAGTATTTT.

The V and J genes are TRBV9 and TRBJ1-6, with D perhaps TRBD1 (5 bases). This CDR3 is 14 amino acids long. CDR1 and CDR2 (germline): SGDLS, YYNGEE. The ends were cut back, 4 bases at V and 9 bases at J, with 14 bases in the middle. As DNA, the CDR3 is TGTGCCAGCAGCTCGGGGGGGGATAGTTCACCCCTCCACTTT. Translating gives CASSSGGDSSPLHF. Full variable domain (remainder filled in from reference TRBV9 and TRBJ1-6): DSGVTQTPKHLITATGQRVTLRCSPRSGDLSVYWYQQSLDQGLQFLIQYYNGEERAKGNILERFSAQQFPDLHSELNLSSLELGDSALYFCASSSGGDSSPLHFGNGTRLTVT.

The CDR3: CASSPGRDNGYTF. The DNA for the CDR3 is TGTGCCAGCTCACCAGGCAGGGACAATGGCTACACCTTC. The V gene is TRBV18, the J gene TRBJ1-2; TRBD1 is a possible D gene (6 bases). CDR3 length: 13 amino acids. The V and J ends lost 2 bases and 6 bases respectively, with 10 bases between them. CDR1 is KGHSH and CDR2 is LQKENI in the germline V gene.

This chain links TRBV11-2 with TRBJ2-7; TRBD1 agrees at 7 bases. The CDR3 spans 15 residues. From germline, CDR1 is SGHAT and CDR2 FQNNGV. With V trimmed by 7 bases and J by 4 bases, 13 bases remained unmatched. The CDR3 sequence is CASTYSRDSRYEQYF. DNA for the CDR3: TGTGCCAGCACCTACTCCCGGGACAGTCGATACGAGCAGTACTTC. Complete variable domain (other parts from reference TRBV11-2 and TRBJ2-7): EAGVAQSPRYKIIEKRQSVAFWCNPISGHATLYWYQQILGQGPKLLIQFQNNGVVDDSQLPKDRFSAERLKGVDSTLKIQPAKLEDSAVYLCASTYSRDSRYEQYFGPGTRLTVT.

This chain connects TRBV2 to TRBJ1-1, with TRBD1 as a possible D gene (6 bases). Trimming pared 5 bases from V and 1 base from J, leaving 8 bases between. Germline CDR1 reads SNHLY; CDR2 reads FYNNEI. This CDR3 contains 13 residues. The CDR3 loop is CASSRDKNTEAFF. DNA for the CDR3: TGTGCCAGCAGTCGGGACAAGAACACTGAAGCTTTCTTT.

This clone was seen a single time. The chain uses TRBV19 and TRBJ2-1; D gene uncertain. CDR1 and CDR2 (germline): LNHDA, SQIVND (reference sequence). Deletions cut 4 bases from V and 8 bases from J, with 15 bases between. This CDR3 contains 14 residues. The CDR3 nucleotides are TGTGCCAGTAGTACCGAAGGTCGAGAGGATGAGCAGTTCTTC. It codes for CASSTEGREDEQFF.

The V gene is TRBV30, the J gene TRBJ1-3, with D possibly TRBD1 on 6 matching bases. The CDR3 sequence is 12 residues long. Trimming removed 3 bases from V and 6 bases from J, with 9 bases in between. Per the germline V gene, CDR1 is GTSNPN and CDR2 is SVGIG (reference sequence). The CDR3 spells CAWSRGENTIYF. As DNA, the CDR3 is TGTGCCTGGAGCAGGGGAGAAAACACCATATATTTT.

The chain combines TRBV7-8 with TRBJ1-6; D gene uncertain. V lost 1 base and J 10 bases, leaving 14 bases between the germline ends. The CDR3 has 15 amino acids. Germline assignment: CDR1 SGHVS and CDR2 FQNEAQ. The CDR3 nucleotides are TGTGCCAGCAGCTTAGTTGACCGAGCGAACTCACCCCTCCACTTT. This gives the protein CASSLVDRANSPLHF.

The chain is built from TRBV30 and TRBJ1-2; D unclear. V was clipped by 4 bases and J by 8 bases, with 17 bases between them. CDR3 length: 13 residues. CDR1 and CDR2 from the germline V gene are GTSNPN and SVGIG (reference sequence). CDR3 DNA: TGTGCCTGGATGAAGGGCAGGTCAGGCGGCTACACCTTC. Protein sequence: CAWMKGRSGGYTF.

The chain joins TRBV30 to TRBJ1-1; D perhaps matches TRBD1 (5 bases). The CDR3 is 16 residues long. Per the germline V gene, CDR1 is GTSNPN and CDR2 is SVGIG (reference sequence). Trimming removed 5 bases at V and 4 bases at J, with 23 bases between. CDR3 residues: CAWWRGQQGRSTEAFF. DNA for the CDR3: TGTGCCTGGTGGAGGGGCCAGCAGGGAAGAAGCACTGAAGCTTTCTTT.

This chain joins TRBV20-1 and TRBJ2-1; the D is unclear. The CDR3 has 11 amino acids. Between the trimmed V and J ends, which lost 3 bases and 6 bases, there was a span of 6 bases. Germline V CDR1 and CDR2: DFQATT, SNEGSKA (reference sequence). The CDR3 spells CSASGRNEQFF. DNA of the CDR3: TGCAGTGCTAGCGGGCGCAATGAGCAGTTCTTC.

The chain employs TRBV12-5 and TRBJ2-3; 7 positions match TRBD2. V was clipped by 4 bases and J by 2 bases; unmatched bases: 3. This CDR3 is built from 14 residues. Germline-derived CDR1 and CDR2 are LGHNT and FRNRAP. The CDR3 sequence: CASGWGGTTDTQYF. CDR3 sequence (DNA): TGTGCTAGTGGTTGGGGGGGAACCACAGATACGCAGTATTTT.